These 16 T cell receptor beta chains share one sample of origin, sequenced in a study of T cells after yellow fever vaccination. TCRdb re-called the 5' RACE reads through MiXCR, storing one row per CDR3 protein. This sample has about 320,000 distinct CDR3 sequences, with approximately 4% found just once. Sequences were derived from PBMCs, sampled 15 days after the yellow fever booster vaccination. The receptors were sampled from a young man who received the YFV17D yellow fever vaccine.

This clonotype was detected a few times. The CDR3 loop is CASSLVGSGTYEQYF. The CDR3 DNA follows: TGTGCCAGCAGCTTAGTAGGTTCAGGGACCTACGAGCAGTACTTC. This chain uses TRBV7-2 with TRBJ2-7; TRBD1 is a possible D gene (5 bases). Germline assignment: CDR1 SGHTA and CDR2 FQGNSA. With 1 base removed from V and 2 bases from J, the gap between germline ends came to 12 bases. This CDR3 is built from 15 residues.

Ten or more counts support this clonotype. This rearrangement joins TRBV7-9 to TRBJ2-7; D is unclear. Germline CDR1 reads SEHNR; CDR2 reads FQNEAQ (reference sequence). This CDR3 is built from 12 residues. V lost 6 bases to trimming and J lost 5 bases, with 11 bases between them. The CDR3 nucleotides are TGTGCCAGCAGTACGGTTGGTAACGAGCAGTACGTC. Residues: CASSTVGNEQYV.

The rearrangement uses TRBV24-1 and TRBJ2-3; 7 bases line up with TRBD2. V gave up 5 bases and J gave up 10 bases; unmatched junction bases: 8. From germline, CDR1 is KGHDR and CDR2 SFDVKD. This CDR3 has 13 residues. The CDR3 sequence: CATSGPVGGAQYF. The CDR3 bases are TGTGCCACCAGTGGCCCCGTGGGGGGGGCGCAGTATTTT.

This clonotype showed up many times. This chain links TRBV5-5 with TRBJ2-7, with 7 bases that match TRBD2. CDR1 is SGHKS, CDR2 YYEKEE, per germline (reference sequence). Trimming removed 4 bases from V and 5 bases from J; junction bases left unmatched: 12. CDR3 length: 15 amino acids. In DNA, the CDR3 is TGTGCCAGCAGCGGGAGGGAGGGCGGACCACACGAGCAGTACTTC. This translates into CASSGREGGPHEQYF.

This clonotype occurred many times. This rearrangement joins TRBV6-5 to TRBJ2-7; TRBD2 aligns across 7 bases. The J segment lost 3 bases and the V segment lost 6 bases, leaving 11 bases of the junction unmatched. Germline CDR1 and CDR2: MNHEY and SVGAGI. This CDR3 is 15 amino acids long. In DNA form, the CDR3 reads TGTGCCAGCAGGGACAAAATCGGCGGGAGCTACGAGCAGTACTTC. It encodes CASRDKIGGSYEQYF.

The CDR3 spells CASSPRGVIQPQHF. CDR3 coding DNA: TGTGCCAGCAGTCCCCGGGGGGTGATTCAGCCCCAGCATTTT. The chain joins TRBV12-3 or TRBV12-4 to TRBJ1-5; a possible D gene is TRBD1 (5 bases). Deletions cut 5 bases from V and 6 bases from J, with 14 bases between. This CDR3 contains 14 residues.

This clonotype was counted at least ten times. The CDR3 spells CASSPRDEQFF. The DNA for the CDR3 is TGTGCCAGCAGTCCCCGAGATGAGCAGTTCTTC. The V and J genes are TRBV12-3 or TRBV12-4 and TRBJ2-1; no clear D gene. Between the trimmed V and J ends, which lost 5 bases and 8 bases, there was a span of 7 bases. CDR3 size: 11 residues.

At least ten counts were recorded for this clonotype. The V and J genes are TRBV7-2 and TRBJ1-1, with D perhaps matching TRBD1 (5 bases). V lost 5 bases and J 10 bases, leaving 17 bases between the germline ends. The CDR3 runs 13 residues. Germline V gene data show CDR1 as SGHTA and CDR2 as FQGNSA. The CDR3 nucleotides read TGTGCCAGCAGCCCTGGGCCTTCCCAGGGAGCTTTCTTT. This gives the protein CASSPGPSQGAFF. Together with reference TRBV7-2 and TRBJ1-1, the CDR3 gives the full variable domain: GAGVSQSPSNKVTEKGKDVELRCDPISGHTALYWYRQSLGQGLEFLIYFQGNSAPDKSGLPSDRFSAERTGGSVSTLTIQRTQQEDSAVYLCASSPGPSQGAFFGQGTRLTVV.

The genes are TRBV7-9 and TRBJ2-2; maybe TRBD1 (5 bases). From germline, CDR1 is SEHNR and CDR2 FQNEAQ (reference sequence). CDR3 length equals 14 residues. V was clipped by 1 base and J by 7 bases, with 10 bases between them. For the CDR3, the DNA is TGTGCCAGCAGCTTAGTCCAGGGTGGCGGGGAGCTGTTTTTT. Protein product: CASSLVQGGGELFF.

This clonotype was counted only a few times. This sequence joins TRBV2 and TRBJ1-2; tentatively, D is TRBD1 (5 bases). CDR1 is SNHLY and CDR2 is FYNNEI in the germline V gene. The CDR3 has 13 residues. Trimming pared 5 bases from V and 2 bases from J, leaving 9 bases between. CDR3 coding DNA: TGTGCCAGCAGTCAGGACATAAACTATGGCTACACCTTC. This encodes CASSQDINYGYTF.

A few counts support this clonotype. This CDR3 is CATSRDITGYQPQHF. DNA of the CDR3: TGTGCCACCAGCAGAGATATCACAGGGTACCAGCCCCAGCATTTT. The V call is TRBV15, the J call TRBJ1-5; possibly TRBD1 for D (6 bases). V lost 0 bases, J lost 7 bases, and 13 bases lay in between. The CDR3 contains 15 residues. Germline assignment: CDR1 LNHNV and CDR2 YYDKDF (reference sequence).

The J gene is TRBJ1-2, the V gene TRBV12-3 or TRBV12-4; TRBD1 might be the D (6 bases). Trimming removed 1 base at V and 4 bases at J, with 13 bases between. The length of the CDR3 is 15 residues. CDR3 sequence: CASSLVGGRGYGYTF. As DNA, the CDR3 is TGTGCCAGCAGTTTAGTAGGGGGACGGGGCTATGGCTACACCTTC.

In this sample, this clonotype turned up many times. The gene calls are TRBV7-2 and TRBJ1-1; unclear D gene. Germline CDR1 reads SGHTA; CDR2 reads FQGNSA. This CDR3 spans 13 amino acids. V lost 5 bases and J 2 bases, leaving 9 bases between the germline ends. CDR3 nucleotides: TGTGCCAGCAGCCGATTATACAACACTGAAGCTTTCTTT. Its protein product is CASSRLYNTEAFF.

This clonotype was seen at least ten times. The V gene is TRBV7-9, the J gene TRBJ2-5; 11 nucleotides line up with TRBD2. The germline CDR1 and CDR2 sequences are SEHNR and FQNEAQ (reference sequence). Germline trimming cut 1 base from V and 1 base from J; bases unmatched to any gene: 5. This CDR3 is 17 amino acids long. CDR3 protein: CASSLGPGTSGQETQYF. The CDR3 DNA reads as TGTGCCAGCAGCTTAGGCCCCGGGACTAGCGGCCAAGAGACCCAGTACTTC.

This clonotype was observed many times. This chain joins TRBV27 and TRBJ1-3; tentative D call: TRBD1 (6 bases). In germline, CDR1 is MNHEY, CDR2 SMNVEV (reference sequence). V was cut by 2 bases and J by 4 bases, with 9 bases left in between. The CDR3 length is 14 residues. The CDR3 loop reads CASSLRGSGNTIYF. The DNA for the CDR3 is TGTGCCAGCAGTTTAAGGGGGAGCGGAAACACCATATATTTT.

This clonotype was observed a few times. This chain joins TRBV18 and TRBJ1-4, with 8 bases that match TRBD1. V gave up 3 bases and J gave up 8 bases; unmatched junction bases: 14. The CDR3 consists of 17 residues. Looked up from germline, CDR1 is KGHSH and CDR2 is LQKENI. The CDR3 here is CASSPTGTGREWEKLFF. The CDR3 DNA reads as TGTGCCAGCTCACCTACCGGGACAGGCCGGGAGTGGGAAAAACTGTTTTTT.